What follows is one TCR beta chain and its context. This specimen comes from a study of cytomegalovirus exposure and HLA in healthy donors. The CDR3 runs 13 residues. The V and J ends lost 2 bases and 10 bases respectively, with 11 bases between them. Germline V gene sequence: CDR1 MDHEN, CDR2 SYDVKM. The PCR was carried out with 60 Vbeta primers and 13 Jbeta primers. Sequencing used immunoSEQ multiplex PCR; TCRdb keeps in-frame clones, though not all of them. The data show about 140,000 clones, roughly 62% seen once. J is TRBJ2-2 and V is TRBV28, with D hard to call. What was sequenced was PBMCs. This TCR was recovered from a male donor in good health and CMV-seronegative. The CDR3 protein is CASSLAQAEELFF. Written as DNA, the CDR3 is TGTGCCAGCAGTTTAGCGCAGGCCGAGGAGCTGTTTTTT. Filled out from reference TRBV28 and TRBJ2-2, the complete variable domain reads DVKVTQSSRYLVKRTGEKVFLECVQDMDHENMFWYRQDPGLGLRLIYFSYDVKMKEKGDIPEGYSVSREKKERFSLILESASTNQTSMYLCASSLAQAEELFFGEGSRLTVL.